This is a list of T cell receptor beta chains from one sample in a study of blood T cell repertoires in COVID-19. TCRdb's copy holds only in-frame clones and misses some; the assay was immunoSEQ multiplex PCR. The sample lists over 250,000 clones, 85% seen once, with 10% to 15% in the top ten. Sequences were obtained from peripheral blood. Receptors originate from a human donor in a cohort sampled during active COVID-19. Each CDR3 is given with its conserved first and last residue. D genes are given only for firm matches. A clone size is listed for some rows: how often the clone was seen (once, few, many), or a class if it is expanded.

clone_size d_call j_call v_call cdr3_aa cdr3_nt
- - TRBJ2-3 TRBV3-1/TRBV3-2 CASAPGLTTDTQYF TGTGCCAGCGCCCCGGGACTTACCACAGATACGCAGTATTTT
- - TRBJ1-2 TRBV27 CASSSPWSFGGYGYTF TGTGCCAGCAGTTCTCCGTGGTCTTTCGGCGGATATGGCTACACCTTC
- - TRBJ2-3 TRBV28 CASSSGGVGADTQYF TGTGCCAGCAGTTCTGGAGGGGTAGGGGCAGATACGCAGTATTTT
- - TRBJ2-5 TRBV7-2 CASSLGGPQETQYF TGTGCCAGCAGCTTAGGAGGTCCTCAAGAGACCCAGTACTTC
- - TRBJ2-4 TRBV6-5 CASNGEGGDKNIQYF TGTGCCAGCAATGGAGAGGGGGGGGACAAAAACATTCAGTACTTC
- - TRBJ2-7 TRBV10-3 CAIRGLSNTGYEQYF TGTGCCATCAGGGGCCTATCTAACACCGGCTACGAGCAGTACTTC
- - TRBJ1-2 TRBV18 CASSPDGGYGYTF TGTGCCAGCTCACCCGACGGAGGCTATGGCTACACCTTC
- TRBD2 TRBJ2-7 TRBV4-3 CASSQDLAGIYEQYF TGCGCCAGCAGCCAAGACCTAGCGGGAATTTACGAGCAGTACTTC
- - TRBJ1-2 TRBV3-1/TRBV3-2 CASSQGEAGGYTF TGTGCCAGCAGCCAAGGCGAGGCCGGTGGCTACACCTTC
few - TRBJ1-4 TRBV5-1 CASSLQTTSEKLFF TGCGCCAGCAGCTTGCAGACAACGAGTGAAAAACTGTTTTTT
- - TRBJ2-5 TRBV30 CAWSVGLIQETQYF TGTGCCTGGAGTGTGGGACTCATCCAAGAGACCCAGTACTTC
- - TRBJ1-5 TRBV9 CASSVEGDQPQHF TGTGCCAGCAGCGTAGAAGGGGATCAGCCCCAGCATTTT
- - TRBJ2-6 TRBV7-9 CASSLVQVSGANVLTF TGTGCCAGCAGCTTAGTACAGGTCTCTGGGGCCAACGTCCTGACTTTC
- TRBD2 TRBJ2-2 TRBV27 CASTLTSGRHTGELFF TGTGCCAGCACCTTGACTAGCGGGAGACACACCGGGGAGCTGTTTTTT
- - TRBJ1-2 TRBV7-9 CASSPTVSINYGYTF TGTGCCAGCAGCCCGACAGTCTCCATTAACTATGGCTACACCTTC
few - TRBJ2-3 TRBV2 CASSPEGRQIGDTQYF TGTGCCAGCAGTCCTGAGGGCAGGCAGATTGGGGATACGCAGTATTTT
few TRBD1 TRBJ2-1 TRBV28 CASAKQGPYNEQFF TGTGCCAGCGCGAAACAGGGGCCCTACAATGAGCAGTTCTTC
- - TRBJ2-1 TRBV28 CASSRTRGVEQFF TGTGCCAGCAGTCGAACGCGGGGTGTTGAGCAGTTCTTC
- - TRBJ2-2 TRBV5-1 CASSLGATVYTGELFF TGCGCCAGCAGCTTGGGGGCGACAGTCTACACCGGGGAGCTGTTTTTT
- - TRBJ2-2 TRBV24-1 CATSHTLGRDGLANTGELFF TGTGCCACCAGTCATACGTTGGGCAGGGATGGATTAGCGAACACCGGGGAGCTGTTTTTT
- - TRBJ2-6 TRBV7-6 CASSLVPGSGANVLTF TGTGCCAGCAGCTTAGTCCCGGGCTCTGGGGCCAACGTCCTGACTTTC
- - TRBJ2-3 TRBV3-1/TRBV3-2 CAIYTDTQYF TGTGCCATCTACACAGATACGCAGTATTTT
- TRBD2 TRBJ2-7 TRBV19 CASSNPSGSQYF TGTGCCAGTAGTAACCCTAGCGGGTCGCAGTACTTC
- - TRBJ1-5 TRBV3-1/TRBV3-2 CASSQDYSNQPQHF TGTGCCAGCAGCCAAGACTATAGCAATCAGCCCCAGCATTTT
- - TRBJ2-2 TRBV7-3 CASSSGVRNTGELFF TGTGCCAGCAGCTCAGGGGTCCGAAACACCGGGGAGCTGTTTTTT
- TRBD2 TRBJ2-3 TRBV6-1 CASSELAGGLGFGDTQYF TGTGCCAGCAGTGAACTAGCGGGAGGATTGGGATTCGGAGATACGCAGTATTTT
- TRBD1 TRBJ1-3 TRBV14 CASSLWTGANTIYF TGTGCCAGCAGCCTGTGGACAGGGGCTAACACCATATATTTT
many TRBD1 TRBJ1-4 TRBV5-4 CASSTRTGRLFF TGTGCCAGCAGCACGAGGACAGGGAGACTGTTTTTT
- - TRBJ1-5 TRBV19 CASSILPEGVGNQPQHF TGTGCCAGTAGTATTCTCCCCGAGGGGGTGGGCAATCAGCCCCAGCATTTT
once TRBD2 TRBJ2-1 TRBV3-1/TRBV3-2 CASSQDRRLAGGYNEQFF TGTGCCAGCAGCCAAGATCGGCGACTAGCGGGAGGATACAATGAGCAGTTCTTC
few TRBD1 TRBJ2-7 TRBV7-9 CASSHPGGLGGLPYEQYF TGTGCCAGCAGTCATCCAGGGGGTTTAGGCGGCTTACCCTACGAGCAGTACTTC
few - TRBJ1-3 TRBV3-1/TRBV3-2 CASSQGAGGNTIYF TGTGCCAGCAGCCAAGGGGCTGGGGGAAACACCATATATTTT
- - TRBJ1-1 TRBV19 CATGGGTEAFF TGTGCCACCGGGGGTGGCACTGAAGCTTTCTTT
few TRBD2 TRBJ2-7 TRBV7-2 CASSSVPGLAGVYSYEQYF TGTGCCAGCAGCTCCGTCCCGGGACTAGCGGGTGTTTACTCCTACGAGCAGTACTTC
- TRBD1 TRBJ2-7 TRBV7-8 CASSFHSGQLSYEQYF TGTGCCAGCAGCTTCCACTCGGGACAGCTTTCCTACGAGCAGTACTTC
- TRBD2 TRBJ2-7 TRBV2 CAGVSGRVGYEQYF TGTGCCGGAGTGAGCGGGAGGGTCGGCTACGAGCAGTACTTC
- - TRBJ2-3 TRBV6-5 CASSYSTSTDTQYF TGTGCCAGCAGTTACTCAACTAGCACAGATACGCAGTATTTT
- TRBD2 TRBJ2-1 TRBV2 CASRFRTSGSYNEQFF TGTGCCAGCAGGTTCAGGACTAGCGGCTCCTACAATGAGCAGTTCTTC
few - TRBJ1-1 TRBV30 CAREDSNTEAFF TGTGCCCGAGAGGATTCGAACACTGAAGCTTTCTTT
- - TRBJ1-1 TRBV9 CASSAPGYPNTEAFF TGTGCCAGCAGCGCCCCAGGGTACCCGAACACTGAAGCTTTCTTT